Given below is one T cell receptor (beta chain) in context. Its antigen remains unidentified. cDNA carried unique molecular identifiers, and a universal primer site was added by template switching. One entry per CDR3 protein, called by TCRdb with MiXCR from the 5' RACE reads. This table holds approximately 890,000 distinct CDR3 sequences, 9% to 15% found once. Germline assignment: CDR1 MGHRA and CDR2 YSYEKL. With 2 bases clipped from V and 3 bases from J, the junction kept 6 bases outside the gene matches. This CDR3 is built from 16 residues. The sample is drawn from a study of identical twins. Findings and caveats of the study: While abundant cord blood beta clonotypes carried fewer insertions, memory repertoires showed no such pattern.

These data also formed part of another study, on yellow fever vaccine responses in identical twins.

The sequenced sample was PBMCs. This TCR derives from a woman under 30 in good health. This chain links TRBV4-1 with TRBJ2-3; 9 nucleotides line up with TRBD2. CDR3 protein: CASSQRAGGVTDTQYF. CDR3 nucleotide sequence: TGCGCCAGCAGCCAACGAGCGGGAGGCGTTACAGATACGCAGTATTTT.